This T cell receptor (beta chain) is from a study of response to subunit inactivated influenza vaccine. This clonotype was counted a few times. Its target is unknown. Whole-study findings and limits: New T cells are recruited in small numbers by each seasonal influenza vaccination, according to the authors' suggestion.

TCRdb re-called the RT-PCR reads with MiXCR, one entry per CDR3 protein. The sample contains more than 400,000 distinct CDR3 sequences, roughly 9.8% of which appear only once. Sequencing was performed on PBMCs from blood, taken 45 days after vaccination. The receptor's source is a man over 45 who received an inactivated influenza vaccine.

CDR3 nucleotides: TGTGCCAGCCTGACTAGCGGCTCCTCCTACAATGAGCAGTTCTTC. Residues: CASLTSGSSYNEQFF. This chain joins TRBV6-2 or TRBV6-3 and TRBJ2-1, with 9 bases that match TRBD2. The germline CDR1 and CDR2 sequences are MNHEY and SVGEGT. Trimming at V came to 8 bases and at J to 0 bases, leaving 5 bases not matched to a gene. This CDR3 is built from 15 residues.